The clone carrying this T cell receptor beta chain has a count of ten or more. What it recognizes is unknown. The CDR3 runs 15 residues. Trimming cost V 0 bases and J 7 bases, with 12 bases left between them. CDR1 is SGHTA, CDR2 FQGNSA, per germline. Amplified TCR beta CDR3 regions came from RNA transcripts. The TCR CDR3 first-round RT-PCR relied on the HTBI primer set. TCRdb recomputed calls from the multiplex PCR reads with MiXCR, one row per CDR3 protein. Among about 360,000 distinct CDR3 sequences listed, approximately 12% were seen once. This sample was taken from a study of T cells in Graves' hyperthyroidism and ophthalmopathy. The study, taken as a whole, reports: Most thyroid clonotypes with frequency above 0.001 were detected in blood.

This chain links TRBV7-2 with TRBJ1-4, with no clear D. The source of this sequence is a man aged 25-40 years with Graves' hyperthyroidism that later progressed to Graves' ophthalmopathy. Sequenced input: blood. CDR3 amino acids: CASSLAPGGGEKLFF. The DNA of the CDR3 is TGTGCCAGCAGCTTAGCTCCGGGAGGTGGTGAAAAACTGTTTTTT.